A single sample is the source of the 15 T cell receptor beta chains below, sequenced in a study of blood T cell repertoires in COVID-19. TCRdb's copy holds only in-frame clones and misses some; the assay was immunoSEQ multiplex PCR. In the table there are 250,000 to 400,000 clones, about 85% of which are singletons. The sample was PBMCs or T cells enriched from blood (not recorded which). The receptors were gathered from a woman aged 25-40 years who had been exposed to COVID-19.

The chain couples TRBV5-8 to TRBJ2-1; no clear D gene. This CDR3 contains 13 residues. The germline V gene has CDR1 SGHTS and CDR2 YDEGEE. Trimming cost V 0 bases and J 5 bases, with 6 bases left between them. The CDR3 here is CASSLAVDNEQFF. In DNA, the CDR3 is TGTGCCAGCAGCTTGGCCGTCGACAATGAGCAGTTCTTC.

The rearrangement uses TRBV28 and TRBJ2-2; no firm D call. There are 21 residues in the CDR3. Germline loops: CDR1 MDHEN, CDR2 SYDVKM. V was pared by 2 bases and J by 0 bases, with 25 bases between. The CDR3 here is CASSLRSLGSSRSTNTGELFF. In DNA form, the CDR3 reads TGTGCCAGCAGTTTAAGGTCCTTGGGTAGCTCCCGGAGCACGAACACCGGGGAGCTGTTTTTT. The variable domain in full, completed from reference TRBV28 and TRBJ2-2, reads DVKVTQSSRYLVKRTGEKVFLECVQDMDHENMFWYRQDPGLGLRLIYFSYDVKMKEKGDIPEGYSVSREKKERFSLILESASTNQTSMYLCASSLRSLGSSRSTNTGELFFGEGSRLTVL.

J is TRBJ2-7 and V is TRBV10-2; 7 positions agree with TRBD2. V shed 7 bases and J 1 base; nucleotides not matched to a gene: 4. Germline CDR1 reads WSHSY; CDR2 reads SAAADI. The CDR3 has 13 residues. The DNA of the CDR3 is TGCGCCAGCAAAAACGGGGGGTCCTACGAGCAGTACTTC. Protein: CASKNGGSYEQYF.

With respect to this clone: The same CDR3 is also encoded by other DNA sequences in this sample. J is TRBJ2-3 and V is TRBV28; no clear D. CDR3 length: 13 residues. The germline V gene encodes CDR1 MDHEN and CDR2 SYDVKM. V shed 7 bases and J shed 3 bases, with 11 bases lying between them. The CDR3 region is CASTLPGTDTQYF. The CDR3 DNA reads as TGTGCCAGCACCCTACCAGGAACAGATACGCAGTATTTT.

The J gene is TRBJ1-2, the V gene TRBV4-3, with 7 bases identical to TRBD1. The CDR3 consists of 15 residues. Germline trimming cut 0 bases from V and 5 bases from J; bases unmatched to any gene: 6. Per germline, CDR1 LGHNA and CDR2 YSLEER. CDR3: CASSQDMGQPYGYTF. Written as DNA, the CDR3 is TGCGCCAGCAGCCAAGATATGGGACAGCCTTATGGCTACACCTTC.

V is TRBV7-9 and J is TRBJ1-5; 7 nucleotides match TRBD1. The CDR3 extends over 16 amino acids. CDR1 is SEHNR and CDR2 is FQNEAQ in the germline V gene (reference sequence). The V gene end was trimmed by 5 bases and the J gene end by 2 bases; junction bases not matched to a gene: 9. CDR3 sequence: CASSQGEEIRNQPQHF. DNA for the CDR3: TGTGCCAGCAGCCAGGGGGAGGAAATCCGCAATCAGCCCCAGCATTTT.

In its sample, this clone was seen a few times. The gene calls are TRBV12-3 or TRBV12-4 and TRBJ2-5; TRBD1 aligns across 7 bases. This CDR3 spans 12 amino acids. The junction had 0 bases not matched to a gene; V was cut back by 4 bases and J by 4 bases. The CDR3 spells CASSYRGETQYF. The CDR3 DNA is TGTGCCAGCAGTTACAGGGGAGAGACCCAGTACTTC.

The CDR3 loop is CASSAPILTTRGTGELFF. The CDR3 DNA reads TGTGCCAGCAGTGCCCCTATACTGACGACCCGAGGCACCGGGGAGCTGTTTTTT. The chain couples TRBV6-4 to TRBJ2-2; D unresolved. The germline V and J ends were trimmed by 4 bases and 4 bases, with 22 bases remaining between them. The CDR3 runs 18 residues. Germline lookup yields CDR1 MRHNA and CDR2 SNTAGT.

This clone was counted a single time. The gene calls are TRBV7-2 and TRBJ2-5, with a tentative D call TRBD2 (5 bases). The length of the CDR3 is 15 residues. Trimming left V 5 bases short and J 2 bases short, with 15 bases between. In germline, CDR1 is SGHTA, CDR2 FQGNSA. CDR3 sequence (DNA): TGTGCCAGCAGCCTGGGAGAGTGGGCGCAAGAGACCCAGTACTTC. This sequence encodes CASSLGEWAQETQYF.

This chain uses TRBV21-1 with TRBJ1-1; the table's D call, TRBD1, was not checked against the DNA. TRBV21-1 is noted as a pseudogene. The CDR3 spans 14 residues. CDR3 amino acids: CASIQTAMNTEAFF. CDR3 nucleotides: TGTGCCAGCATTCAGACAGCTATGAACACTGAAGCTTTCTTT.

The genes are TRBV11-2 and TRBJ2-7, with D possibly TRBD1 on 5 matching bases. The CDR3 runs to 14 residues. Deletions cut 1 base from V and 3 bases from J, with 10 bases between. From germline, CDR1 is SGHAT and CDR2 FQNNGV. The CDR3 DNA sequence: TGTGCCAGCAGCTTAGGGGGCCGCGACTACGAGCAGTACTTC. Its translation: CASSLGGRDYEQYF.

This clone has only one observation. The chain joins TRBV7-8 to TRBJ2-3; 11 nucleotides match TRBD1. In germline, CDR1 is SGHVS, CDR2 FQNEAQ. The J segment lost 6 bases and the V segment lost 0 bases, leaving 2 bases of the junction unmatched. The CDR3 has 15 amino acids. DNA of the CDR3: TGTGCCAGCAGCTTAGCGGGACAGGGGGTGGATACGCAGTATTTT. The encoded protein is CASSLAGQGVDTQYF.

This CDR3 is CASSYTSATGRYGYTF. CDR3 coding DNA: TGTGCCAGCAGTTACACCAGTGCGACAGGGCGCTATGGCTACACCTTC. The chain uses TRBV6-6 and TRBJ1-2, with 7 bases aligning to TRBD1. CDR1 and CDR2 from the germline V gene are MNHNY and SVGAGI (reference sequence). This CDR3 contains 16 residues. V dropped 2 bases and J dropped 4; count of bases not matched to a gene: 10.

V is TRBV5-1 and J is TRBJ2-3; 9 bases are shared with TRBD2. Germline V gives CDR1 SGHRS, CDR2 YFSETQ. This CDR3 is 22 amino acids long. Trimming at V came to 1 base and at J to 4 bases, leaving 25 bases not matched to a gene. DNA for the CDR3: TGCGCCAGCAGCTTGTTGCGGGGGCCGAGCGGGGGGCCCTCTTCGGCGGCAGATACGCAGTATTTT. Residues: CASSLLRGPSGGPSSAADTQYF.

The chain is built from TRBV9 and TRBJ2-7, with D possibly being TRBD2 (6 bases). The germline V gene encodes CDR1 SGDLS and CDR2 YYNGEE. This CDR3 is built from 16 residues. V lost 3 bases, J lost 5 bases, and 21 bases lay in between. The CDR3: CASSETHGGVGNEQYF. As DNA, the CDR3 is TGTGCCAGCAGCGAGACCCACGGAGGGGTTGGCAACGAGCAGTACTTC.